One sample yielded the 4 T cell receptor beta chains listed below, sequenced in a study of vaccination and CD4 T cells after COVID-19. Described treatment: approximately nine-day PBMC culture with coronavirus spike peptide pools or control peptides (ViraFEST assay). Their antigens remain unidentified. Sequencing of cultured CD4+ T cell DNA used the Oncomine TCR Beta short-read assay. MiXCR, run by TCRdb on the PCR reads, gives a single entry per CDR3 protein. This table holds fewer than 25,000 distinct CDR3 sequences, 50% to 65% found once. Sequenced: CD4+ T cells from blood, cultured in vitro. The receptors here all came from a human donor who had recovered from COVID-19.

V usage is TRBV11-2 and J usage is TRBJ2-3, with TRBD2 matching 10 bases. The CDR3 is made up of 17 amino acids. V gave up 1 base and J gave up 2 bases; unmatched junction bases: 6. Germline CDR1 reads SGHAT; CDR2 reads FQNNGV. The CDR3 coding sequence is TGTGCCAGCAGCTTAGGGATACTAGCGGGACTCACAGATACGCAGTATTTT. This encodes CASSLGILAGLTDTQYF.

The chain is built from TRBV11-3 and TRBJ2-1, with 10 bases that match TRBD1. The CDR3 sequence is 15 residues long. The V gene end was trimmed by 5 bases and the J gene end by 4 bases; junction bases not matched to a gene: 5. Per germline, CDR1 SGHNT and CDR2 YENEEA. The DNA of the CDR3 is TGTGCCAGCAGCACGGGACAGGGGCTATACAATGAGCAGTTCTTC. This encodes CASSTGQGLYNEQFF.

This clonotype has more than one count but fewer than ten. This chain joins TRBV12-3 or TRBV12-4 and TRBJ1-5, with 7 positions matching TRBD1. V was clipped by 3 bases and J by 7 bases; unmatched bases: 6. The CDR3 is made up of 14 amino acids. Here the CDR3 reads CASSFDRARQPQHF. The CDR3 bases are TGTGCCAGCAGTTTCGACAGGGCTCGGCAGCCCCAGCATTTT.

The rearrangement links TRBV7-3 to TRBJ1-1; D not resolved. CDR1 is SGHTA, CDR2 FQGTGA, per germline. Trimming pared 5 bases from V and 4 bases from J, leaving 11 bases between. This CDR3 contains 13 residues. The CDR3 DNA reads as TGTGCCAGCAGCGCTACACCGATCACTGAAGCTTTCTTT. Translating gives CASSATPITEAFF.